The count of the clone carrying this T cell receptor beta chain is one. This sample was included in a study of T cells in localized non-small cell lung cancer. Some clones are missing from TCRdb's copy, which holds only in-frame ones; the method was immunoSEQ multiplex PCR. The sample yields 34,000 or so clones, approximately 93% seen once. The sequenced sample was peripheral blood, obtained before any cancer treatment. This clonotype originated in a female donor at least 60 years old with stage I lung adenocarcinoma.

This CDR3 reads CASSGRIRDTVEAFF. The CDR3 DNA reads TGTGCCAGCAGCGGAAGGATCCGGGACACCGTAGAAGCTTTCTTT. This chain joins TRBV11-2 and TRBJ1-1, with D possibly matching TRBD1 (6 bases). This CDR3 spans 15 amino acids. Looked up from germline, CDR1 is SGHAT and CDR2 is FQNNGV. V was clipped by 5 bases and J by 8 bases, with 21 bases between them.